The 15 T cell receptor beta chains below all came from one sample that was sequenced in a study of T-cell memory formation after mild COVID-19. TCRdb re-called the 5' RACE reads with MiXCR, one entry per CDR3 protein. The data hold 300,000 to 400,000 distinct CDR3 sequences, with 13% observed a single time. Sequenced sample: PBMCs or a T cell subset sorted from them (not recorded which). These receptors all stem from a young man who had mild COVID-19 (a few samples of this study predate the infection). Cell type and time point are not known.

V and J are TRBV5-1 and TRBJ2-2; D tentatively reads TRBD1 or TRBD2 (7 bases each). The CDR3 extends over 15 amino acids. The germline CDR1 and CDR2 sequences are SGHRS and YFSETQ. V lost 4 bases and J 0 bases, leaving 10 bases between the germline ends. The CDR3 here is CASSQGGPNTGELFF. CDR3 DNA sequence: TGCGCCAGCAGCCAGGGGGGGCCGAACACCGGGGAGCTGTTTTTT.

The genes are TRBV2 and TRBJ1-2; possibly TRBD1 for D (6 bases). This CDR3 is built from 12 residues. Per germline, CDR1 SNHLY and CDR2 FYNNEI. The ends were cut back, 6 bases at V and 7 bases at J, with 12 bases in the middle. The CDR3 region is CASSARGGGYTF. The DNA for the CDR3 is TGTGCCAGCAGCGCCAGGGGTGGTGGCTACACCTTC.

V gene TRBV4-1 combines with J gene TRBJ2-1; D possibly corresponds to TRBD1 (5 bases). Trimming removed 2 bases from V and 10 bases from J, with 12 bases in between. This CDR3 comprises 13 residues. Germline lookup yields CDR1 MGHRA and CDR2 YSYEKL. Here the CDR3 reads CASSQPWGNEQFF. In DNA, the CDR3 is TGCGCCAGCAGCCAACCTTGGGGCAACGAGCAGTTCTTC.

This clonotype was seen only a few times. The V and J genes are TRBV6-6 and TRBJ1-2; weak D call: TRBD1 (6 bases). V was trimmed by 6 bases and J by 4 bases, leaving 12 bases between them. This CDR3 is built from 13 residues. CDR1 is MNHNY, CDR2 SVGAGI, per germline (reference sequence). DNA of the CDR3: TGTGCCAGCAGCAGGGGTGGGCCCTATGGCTACACCTTC. Its translation is CASSRGGPYGYTF.

This clonotype was counted only a few times. The rearrangement joins TRBV7-9 to TRBJ2-5; 8 nucleotides match TRBD2. The CDR3 extends over 16 amino acids. J gave up 4 bases and V 5 bases, and 12 bases lay outside the gene matches. Germline V CDR1 and CDR2: SEHNR, FQNEAQ (reference sequence). CDR3 DNA sequence: TGTGCCAGCAGCCCCGGGGGGGCGGGATTGATAGAGACCCAGTACTTC. Amino acids: CASSPGGAGLIETQYF.

The table lists this clonotype with a few counts. J is TRBJ2-2 and V is TRBV6-5; D unclear. The CDR3 sequence is 12 residues long. V was shortened by 9 bases and J by 3 bases, with 8 bases between the two germline ends. Per germline, CDR1 MNHEY and CDR2 SVGAGI. The CDR3 DNA is TGTGCCAGTCAGTCCGACACCGGGGAGCTGTTTTTT. It specifies CASQSDTGELFF.

Ten or more counts support this clonotype. The chain joins TRBV7-2 to TRBJ1-1; D uncertain. Looked up from germline, CDR1 is SGHTA and CDR2 is FQGNSA. There are 12 residues in the CDR3. Deletions cut 6 bases from V and 4 bases from J, with 9 bases between. In DNA form, the CDR3 reads TGTGCCAGCAGGGCCTGGGGCACTGAAGCTTTCTTT. Encoded protein: CASRAWGTEAFF.

V usage is TRBV6-5 and J usage is TRBJ2-4; D ambiguous. The CDR3 consists of 15 residues. Trimming cost V 4 bases and J 0 bases, with 10 bases left between them. The germline CDR1 and CDR2 sequences are MNHEY and SVGAGI. CDR3 in DNA: TGTGCCAGCAGTTTTACCGGGCTAGCCAAAAACATTCAGTACTTC. Translation: CASSFTGLAKNIQYF.

The chain uses TRBV9 and TRBJ2-3, with TRBD2 identical over 9 bases. The CDR3 has 17 amino acids. Germline lookup yields CDR1 SGDLS and CDR2 YYNGEE. The V and J ends lost 4 bases and 0 bases, in that order; junction bases with no gene match: 9. The CDR3 here is CASSPGRGGLSTDTQYF. In DNA, the CDR3 is TGTGCCAGCAGCCCTGGGCGGGGGGGATTAAGCACAGATACGCAGTATTTT.

The chain joins TRBV12-3 or TRBV12-4 to TRBJ1-4; 10 bases map to TRBD1. This CDR3 contains 18 residues. V shed 6 bases, J shed 1 base, and the junction held 11 bases outside the gene matches. The CDR3 DNA reads TGTGCCAGCAGGGGGAAGACAGGGGGCCTCCAAACTAATGAAAAACTGTTTTTT. Its translation is CASRGKTGGLQTNEKLFF.

This clonotype was observed many times. The chain links TRBV29-1 to TRBJ2-4; 8 nucleotides line up with TRBD1. Germline V lookup: CDR1 SQVTM, CDR2 ANQGSEA. J was trimmed by 9 bases and V by 4 bases; bases with no gene match: 5. CDR3 size: 12 residues. CDR3 nucleotides: TGCAGCGTTGCGGGGACAGGAGGCATTCAGTACTTC. This encodes CSVAGTGGIQYF.

This clonotype was counted a few times. This chain connects TRBV6-4 to TRBJ1-2; D call uncertain. The V end lost 7 bases, the J end lost 4 bases, and 10 bases lay between the germline ends. The CDR3 runs 12 residues. Germline V gene sequence: CDR1 MRHNA, CDR2 SNTAGT. This CDR3 is CASTRDFYGYTF. The CDR3, as DNA: TGTGCCAGCACGAGGGATTTCTATGGCTACACCTTC.

In this sample, this clonotype turned up a few times. The V and J genes are TRBV25-1 and TRBJ1-1, with TRBD1 identical over 12 bases. Trimming removed 1 base from V and 1 base from J; junction bases left unmatched: 7. Germline CDR1 is MGHDK and CDR2 is SYGVNS. This CDR3 region has 18 residues. CDR3 loop: CASSEFGGTGGWNTEAFF. The CDR3 DNA sequence: TGTGCCAGCAGTGAATTTGGGGGGACAGGGGGCTGGAACACTGAAGCTTTCTTT.

V and J are TRBV4-1 and TRBJ1-4; 8 bases align to TRBD1. Trimming cost V 4 bases and J 8 bases; bases outside gene matches: 9. The CDR3 contains 15 residues. Germline V gene data show CDR1 as MGHRA and CDR2 as YSYEKL. The CDR3 nucleotides read TGCGCCAGCAGCCTTAGGCAGGGGGCCTTGGAAAAACTGTTTTTT. Translating it yields CASSLRQGALEKLFF.

This rearrangement joins TRBV5-1 to TRBJ2-1, with TRBD2 matching 14 bases. CDR3 length equals 16 residues. Germline CDR1 reads SGHRS; CDR2 reads YFSETQ. Trimming took 4 bases from V and 7 from J; bases not matched to a gene: 7. In DNA form, the CDR3 reads TGCGCCAGCAGCCCCTTGACTAGCGGGGGGGCGAATGAGCAGTTCTTC. It specifies CASSPLTSGGANEQFF.